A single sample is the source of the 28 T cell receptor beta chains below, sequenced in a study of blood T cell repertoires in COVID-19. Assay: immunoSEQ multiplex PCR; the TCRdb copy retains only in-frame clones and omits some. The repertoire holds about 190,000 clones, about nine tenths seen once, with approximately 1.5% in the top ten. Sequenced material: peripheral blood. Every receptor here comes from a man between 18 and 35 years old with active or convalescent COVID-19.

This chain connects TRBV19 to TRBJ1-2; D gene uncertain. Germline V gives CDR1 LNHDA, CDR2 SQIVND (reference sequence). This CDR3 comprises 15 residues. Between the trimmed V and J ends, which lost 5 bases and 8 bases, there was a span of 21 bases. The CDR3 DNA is TGTGCCAGTAGTCTCCAATCTGACCTAACGCGGGGCTACACCTTC. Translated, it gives CASSLQSDLTRGYTF.

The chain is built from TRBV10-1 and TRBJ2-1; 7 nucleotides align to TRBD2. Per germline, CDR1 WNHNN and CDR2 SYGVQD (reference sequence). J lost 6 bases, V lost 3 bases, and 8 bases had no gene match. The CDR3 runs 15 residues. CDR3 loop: CASSDQSGEANEQFF. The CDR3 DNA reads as TGCGCCAGCAGTGATCAAAGCGGGGAAGCCAATGAGCAGTTCTTC.

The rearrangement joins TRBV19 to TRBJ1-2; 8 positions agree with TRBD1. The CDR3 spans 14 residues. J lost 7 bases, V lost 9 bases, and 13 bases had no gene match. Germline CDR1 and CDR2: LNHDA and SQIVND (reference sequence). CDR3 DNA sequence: TGTGCCAGAATAGGGTGGCAGGGGGCGCGTGGCTACACCTTC. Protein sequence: CARIGWQGARGYTF.

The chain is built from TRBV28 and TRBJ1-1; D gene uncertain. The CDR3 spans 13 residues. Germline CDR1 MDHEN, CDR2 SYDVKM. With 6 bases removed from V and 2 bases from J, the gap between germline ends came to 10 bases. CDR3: CASRPPENTEAFF. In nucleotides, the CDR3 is TGTGCCAGCAGACCCCCAGAAAACACTGAAGCTTTCTTT.

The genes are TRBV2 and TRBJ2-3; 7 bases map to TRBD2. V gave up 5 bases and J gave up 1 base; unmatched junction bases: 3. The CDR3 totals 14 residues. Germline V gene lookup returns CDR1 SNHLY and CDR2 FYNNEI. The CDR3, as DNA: TGTGCCAGCAGTCCGAGCGGGGGCACAGATACGCAGTATTTT. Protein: CASSPSGGTDTQYF.

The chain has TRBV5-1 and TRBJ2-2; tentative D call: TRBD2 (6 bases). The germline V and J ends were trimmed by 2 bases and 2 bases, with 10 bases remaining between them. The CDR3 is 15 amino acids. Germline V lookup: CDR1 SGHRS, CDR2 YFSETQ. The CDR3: CASSFGRENTGELFF. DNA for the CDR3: TGCGCCAGCAGCTTTGGGCGGGAAAACACCGGGGAGCTGTTTTTT.

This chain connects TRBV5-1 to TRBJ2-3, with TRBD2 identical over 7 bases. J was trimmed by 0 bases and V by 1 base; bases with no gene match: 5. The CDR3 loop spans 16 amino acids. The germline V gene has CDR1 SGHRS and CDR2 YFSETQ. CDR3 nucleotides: TGCGCCAGCAGCTTGCAGCGGGGAACTAGCACAGATACGCAGTATTTT. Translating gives CASSLQRGTSTDTQYF.

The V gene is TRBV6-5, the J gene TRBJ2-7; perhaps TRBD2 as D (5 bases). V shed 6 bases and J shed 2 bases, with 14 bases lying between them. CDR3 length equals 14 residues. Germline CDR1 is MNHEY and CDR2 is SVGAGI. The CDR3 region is CASSPGRGTYEQYF. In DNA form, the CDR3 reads TGTGCCAGCAGCCCCGGACGGGGAACCTACGAGCAGTACTTC.

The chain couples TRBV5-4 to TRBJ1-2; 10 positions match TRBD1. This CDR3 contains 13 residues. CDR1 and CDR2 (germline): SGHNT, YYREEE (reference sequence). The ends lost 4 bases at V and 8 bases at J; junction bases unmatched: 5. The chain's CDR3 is CASSQGTGVGYTF. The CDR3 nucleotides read TGTGCCAGCAGCCAAGGGACAGGGGTCGGCTACACCTTC.

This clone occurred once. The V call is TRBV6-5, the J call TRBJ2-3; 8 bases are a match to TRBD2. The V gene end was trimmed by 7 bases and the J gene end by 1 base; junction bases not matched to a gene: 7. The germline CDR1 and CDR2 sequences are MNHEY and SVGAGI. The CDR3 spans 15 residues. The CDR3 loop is CASTLRGAGTDTQYF. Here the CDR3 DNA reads TGTGCCAGCACGTTGCGGGGGGCTGGCACAGATACGCAGTATTTT.

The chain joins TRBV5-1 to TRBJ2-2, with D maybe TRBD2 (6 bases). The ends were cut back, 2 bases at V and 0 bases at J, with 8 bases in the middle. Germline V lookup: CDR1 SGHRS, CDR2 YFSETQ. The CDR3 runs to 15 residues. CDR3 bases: TGCGCCAGCAGCTTTGGGGGGTCGAACACCGGGGAGCTGTTTTTT. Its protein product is CASSFGGSNTGELFF.

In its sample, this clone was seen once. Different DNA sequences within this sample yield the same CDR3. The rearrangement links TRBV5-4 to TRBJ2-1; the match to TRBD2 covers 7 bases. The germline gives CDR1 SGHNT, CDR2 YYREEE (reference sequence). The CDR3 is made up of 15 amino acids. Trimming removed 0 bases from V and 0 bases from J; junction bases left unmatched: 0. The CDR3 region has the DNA TGTGCCAGCAGCTTGGGCGGGAGCTCCTACAATGAGCAGTTCTTC. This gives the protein CASSLGGSSYNEQFF.

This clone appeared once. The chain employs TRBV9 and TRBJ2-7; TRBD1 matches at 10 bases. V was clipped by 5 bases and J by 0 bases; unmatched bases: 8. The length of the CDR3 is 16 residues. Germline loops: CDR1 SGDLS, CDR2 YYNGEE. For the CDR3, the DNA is TGTGCCAGCAGTGCGACAGGGGGCCAAAACTCCTACGAGCAGTACTTC. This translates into CASSATGGQNSYEQYF. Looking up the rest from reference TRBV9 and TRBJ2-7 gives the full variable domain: DSGVTQTPKHLITATGQRVTLRCSPRSGDLSVYWYQQSLDQGLQFLIQYYNGEERAKGNILERFSAQQFPDLHSELNLSSLELGDSALYFCASSATGGQNSYEQYFGPGTRLTVT.

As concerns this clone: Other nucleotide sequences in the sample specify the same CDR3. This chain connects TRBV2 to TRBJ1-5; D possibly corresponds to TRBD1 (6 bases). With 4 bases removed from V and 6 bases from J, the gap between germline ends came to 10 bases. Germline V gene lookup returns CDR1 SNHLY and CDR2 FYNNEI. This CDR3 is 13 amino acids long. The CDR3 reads CASSGTGFQPQHF. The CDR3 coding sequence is TGTGCCAGCAGTGGAACAGGGTTTCAGCCCCAGCATTTT.

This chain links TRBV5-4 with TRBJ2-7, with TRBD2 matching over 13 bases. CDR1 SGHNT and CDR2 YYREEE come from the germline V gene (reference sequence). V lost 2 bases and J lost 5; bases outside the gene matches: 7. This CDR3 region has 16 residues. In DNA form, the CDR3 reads TGTGCCAGCAGCTTAGGACTAGCGGGAGTGATCCACGAGCAGTACTTC. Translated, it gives CASSLGLAGVIHEQYF.

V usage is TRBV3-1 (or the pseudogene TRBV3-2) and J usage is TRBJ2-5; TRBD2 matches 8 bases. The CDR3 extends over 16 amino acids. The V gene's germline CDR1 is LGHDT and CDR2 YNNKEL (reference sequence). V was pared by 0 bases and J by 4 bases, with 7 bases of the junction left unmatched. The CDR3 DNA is TGTGCCAGCAGCCAAGAAACGGGGGGGCCTCGAGAGACCCAGTACTTC. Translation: CASSQETGGPRETQYF.

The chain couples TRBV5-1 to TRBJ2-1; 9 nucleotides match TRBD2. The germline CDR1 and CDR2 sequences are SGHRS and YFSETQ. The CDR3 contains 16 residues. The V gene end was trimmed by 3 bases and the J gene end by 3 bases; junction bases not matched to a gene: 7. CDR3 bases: TGCGCCAGCAGCTCCCTTGGCGGGGGGGACTACAATGAGCAGTTCTTC. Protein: CASSSLGGGDYNEQFF.

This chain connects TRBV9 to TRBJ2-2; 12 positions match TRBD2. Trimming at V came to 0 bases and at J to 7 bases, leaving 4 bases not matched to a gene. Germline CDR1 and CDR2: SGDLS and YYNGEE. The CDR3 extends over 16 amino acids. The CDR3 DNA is TGTGCCAGCAGCGTAGCTAGCGGGGGGGCGTTCGGGGAGCTGTTTTTT. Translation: CASSVASGGAFGELFF.

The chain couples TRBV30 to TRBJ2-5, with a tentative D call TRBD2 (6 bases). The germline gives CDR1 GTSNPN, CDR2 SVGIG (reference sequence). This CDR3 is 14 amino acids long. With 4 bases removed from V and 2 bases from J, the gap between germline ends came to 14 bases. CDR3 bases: TGTGCCTGGAATAAAAACGGGGGACAAGAGACCCAGTACTTC. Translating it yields CAWNKNGGQETQYF.

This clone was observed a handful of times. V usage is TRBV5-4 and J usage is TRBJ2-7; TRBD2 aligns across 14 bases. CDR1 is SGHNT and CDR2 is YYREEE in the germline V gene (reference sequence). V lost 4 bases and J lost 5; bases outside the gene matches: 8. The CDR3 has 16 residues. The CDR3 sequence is CASSQRLAGGMDEQYF. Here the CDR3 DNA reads TGTGCCAGCAGCCAACGACTAGCGGGAGGGATGGACGAGCAGTACTTC.

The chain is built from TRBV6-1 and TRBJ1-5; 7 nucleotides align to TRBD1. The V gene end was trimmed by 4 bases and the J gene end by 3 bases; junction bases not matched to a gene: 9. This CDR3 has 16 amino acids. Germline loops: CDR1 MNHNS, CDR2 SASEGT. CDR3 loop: CASSGPGTAHNQPQHF. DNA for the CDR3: TGTGCCAGCAGTGGACCCGGGACAGCTCACAATCAGCCCCAGCATTTT.

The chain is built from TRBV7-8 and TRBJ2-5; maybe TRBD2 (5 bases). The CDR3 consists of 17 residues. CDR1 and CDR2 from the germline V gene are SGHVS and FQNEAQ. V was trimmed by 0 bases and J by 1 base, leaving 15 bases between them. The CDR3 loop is CASSLALGKIGQETQYF. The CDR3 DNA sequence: TGTGCCAGCAGCTTAGCGCTCGGGAAGATTGGCCAAGAGACCCAGTACTTC.

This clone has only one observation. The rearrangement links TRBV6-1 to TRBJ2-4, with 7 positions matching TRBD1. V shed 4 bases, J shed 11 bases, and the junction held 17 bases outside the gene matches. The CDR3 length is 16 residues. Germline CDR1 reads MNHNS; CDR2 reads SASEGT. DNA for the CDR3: TGTGCCAGCAGTGCACCCGAGCATACAGGGGTATTCGTTCAGTACTTC. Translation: CASSAPEHTGVFVQYF.

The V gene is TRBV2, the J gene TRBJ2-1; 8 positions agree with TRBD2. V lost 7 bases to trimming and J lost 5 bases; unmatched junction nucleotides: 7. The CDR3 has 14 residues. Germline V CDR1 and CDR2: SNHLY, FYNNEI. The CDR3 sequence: CASIWLAGNNEQFF. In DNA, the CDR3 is TGTGCCAGCATATGGTTAGCGGGGAACAATGAGCAGTTCTTC.

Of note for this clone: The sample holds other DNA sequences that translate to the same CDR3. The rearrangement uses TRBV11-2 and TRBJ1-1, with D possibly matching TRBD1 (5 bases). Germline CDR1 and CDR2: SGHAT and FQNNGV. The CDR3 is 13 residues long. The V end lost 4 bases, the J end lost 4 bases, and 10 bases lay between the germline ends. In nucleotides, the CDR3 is TGTGCCAGCAGCTCCGGGAGGGGCACTGAAGCTTTCTTT. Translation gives CASSSGRGTEAFF.

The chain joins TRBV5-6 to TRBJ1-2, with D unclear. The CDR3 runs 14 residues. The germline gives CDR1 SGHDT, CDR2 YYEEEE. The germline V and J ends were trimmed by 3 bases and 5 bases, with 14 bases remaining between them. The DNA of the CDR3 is TGTGCCAGCAGCTGGGCTAGCGTTCCTTATGGCTACACCTTC. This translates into CASSWASVPYGYTF.

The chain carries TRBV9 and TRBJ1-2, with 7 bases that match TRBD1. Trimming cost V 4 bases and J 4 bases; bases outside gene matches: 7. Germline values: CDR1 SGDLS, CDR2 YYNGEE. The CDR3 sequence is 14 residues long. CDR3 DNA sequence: TGTGCCAGCAGCCCCCGACAGGGTGCCTATGGCTACACCTTC. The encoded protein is CASSPRQGAYGYTF.

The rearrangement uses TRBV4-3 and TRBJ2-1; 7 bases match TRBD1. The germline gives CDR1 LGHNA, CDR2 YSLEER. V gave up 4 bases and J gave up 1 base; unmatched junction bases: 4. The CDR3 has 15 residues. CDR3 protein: CASSLRDSSYNEQFF. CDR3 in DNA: TGCGCCAGCAGCCTCCGGGACAGTTCCTACAATGAGCAGTTCTTC.